This T cell receptor beta chain was sequenced for a study of OX40 agonist ivuxolimab in advanced cancers. The CDR3 runs 13 residues. The germline V gene encodes CDR1 MNHEY and CDR2 SMNVEV (reference sequence). Trimming left V 3 bases short and J 8 bases short, with 13 bases between. The repertoire was sequenced with immunoSEQ multiplex PCR; TCRdb's copy has only in-frame clones and lacks some. This sample has about 70,000 clones, with around nine tenths found just once. The source is an adult with an advanced solid tumor such as melanoma, head and neck, liver or kidney cancer. The specimen comprised CD4+ or CD8+ T cells sorted from blood, sampled in a trial of the OX40 agonist ivuxolimab. The gene calls are TRBV27 and TRBJ1-2; D might be TRBD1 (6 bases). In DNA form, the CDR3 reads TGTGCCAGCAGTTTCCAGGGGTTGGAGGGCTACACCTTC. Encoded protein: CASSFQGLEGYTF.